This T cell receptor (beta chain) is from a study of cytotoxic CD8 clonotypes in ibrutinib-treated CLL. Across the study: Patient counts were roughly 10 relapsed/refractory, more than 14 treatment-naive and about 18 IGHV unmutated.

As to this clone: Its antigen is currently unknown.

Assay: immunoSEQ multiplex PCR; the TCRdb copy retains only in-frame clones and omits some. In the table there are some 93,000 clones, around four fifths of which are singletons. Between the trimmed V and J ends, which lost 4 bases and 2 bases, there was a span of 5 bases. CDR1 SGDLS and CDR2 YYNGEE come from the germline V gene. This CDR3 is 12 amino acids long. Whole-study results and caveats: Under therapy, public clonotypes either contracted or stayed stable, and they were uncommon. Whereas clonality rose at ibrutinib response, it declined toward baseline at progression.

This material consisted of PBMCs, taken after 12 months of ibrutinib treatment. The clonotype comes from a human donor with chronic lymphocytic leukemia. J is TRBJ2-3 and V is TRBV9, with no clear D. The chain's CDR3 is CASSPYTDTQYF. The CDR3 DNA follows: TGTGCCAGCAGCCCCTACACAGATACGCAGTATTTT.